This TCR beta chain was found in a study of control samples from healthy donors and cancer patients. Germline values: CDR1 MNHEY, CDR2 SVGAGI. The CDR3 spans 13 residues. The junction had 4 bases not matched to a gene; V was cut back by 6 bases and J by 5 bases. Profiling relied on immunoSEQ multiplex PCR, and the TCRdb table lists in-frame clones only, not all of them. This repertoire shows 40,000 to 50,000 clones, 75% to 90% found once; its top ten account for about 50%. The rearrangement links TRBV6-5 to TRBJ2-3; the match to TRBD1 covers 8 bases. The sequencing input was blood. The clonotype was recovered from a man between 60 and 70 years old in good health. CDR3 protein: CASRGTGGDTQYF. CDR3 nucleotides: TGTGCCAGCAGGGGGACAGGAGGAGATACGCAGTATTTT.